This TCR beta chain stems from a study of shared clonotypes between healthy human individuals. Study information: Three plates were used per donor for CD4 naive, three for CD4 memory, two for CD8 naive and one for CD8 memory. General observations from the study: Clonotype sharing across a few donors was observed for approximately 5% of naive CD4 clonotypes.

In the case of this clone: No antigen is known for it.

The split of CD4+ cells yielded CD45RA+ naive and CD45RA-negative memory subsets. TCRdb's copy holds only in-frame clones and misses some; the assay was immunoSEQ multiplex PCR. The profile shows 550,000 to 700,000 clones, around 78% of them singletons. Trimming cost V 4 bases and J 5 bases; bases outside gene matches: 9. CDR1 and CDR2 (germline): SGHRS, YFSETQ. The length of the CDR3 is 16 residues. The clonotype comes from a woman aged 30 to 39 in good health. The gene calls are TRBV5-1 and TRBJ2-5; 12 positions agree with TRBD2. The sample comprised memory CD4+ T cells sorted from blood. Subset reported: CD45RA-negative fraction. The CDR3 sequence: CASSATSGSLGETQYF. In nucleotides, the CDR3 is TGCGCCAGCAGCGCGACTAGCGGGAGTCTAGGGGAGACCCAGTACTTC.